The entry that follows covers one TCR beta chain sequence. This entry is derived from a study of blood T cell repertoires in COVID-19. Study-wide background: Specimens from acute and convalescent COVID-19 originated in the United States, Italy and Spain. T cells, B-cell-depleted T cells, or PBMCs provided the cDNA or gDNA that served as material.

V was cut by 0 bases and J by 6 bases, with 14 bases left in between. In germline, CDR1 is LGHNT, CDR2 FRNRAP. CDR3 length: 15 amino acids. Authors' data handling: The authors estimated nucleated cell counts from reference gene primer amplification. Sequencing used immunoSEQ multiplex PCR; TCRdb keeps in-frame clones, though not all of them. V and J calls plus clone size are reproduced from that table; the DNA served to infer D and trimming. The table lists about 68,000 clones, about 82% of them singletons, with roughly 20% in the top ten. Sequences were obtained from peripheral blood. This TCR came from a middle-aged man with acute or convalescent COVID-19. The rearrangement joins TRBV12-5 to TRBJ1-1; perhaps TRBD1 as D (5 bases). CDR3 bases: TGTGCTAGTGGTTTGGTGGGCGGCAGGGTGGCTGAAGCTTTCTTT. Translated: CASGLVGGRVAEAFF.